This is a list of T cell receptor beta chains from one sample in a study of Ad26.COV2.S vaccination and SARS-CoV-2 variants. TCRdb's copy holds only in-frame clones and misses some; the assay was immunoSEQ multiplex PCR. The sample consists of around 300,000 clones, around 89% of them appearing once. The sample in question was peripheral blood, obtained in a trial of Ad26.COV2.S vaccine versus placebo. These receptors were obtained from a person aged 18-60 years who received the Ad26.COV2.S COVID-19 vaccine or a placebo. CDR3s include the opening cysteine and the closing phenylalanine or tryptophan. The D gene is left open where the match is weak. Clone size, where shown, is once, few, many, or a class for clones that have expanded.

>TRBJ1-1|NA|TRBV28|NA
TGTGCCAGCAGTCCCACCACAGGGAACACTGAAGCTTTCTTT
CASSPTTGNTEAFF
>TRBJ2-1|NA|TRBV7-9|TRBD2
TGTGCCAGCAGCCCTCGGACTAGCGGGGCCGAGCAGTTCTTC
CASSPRTSGAEQFF
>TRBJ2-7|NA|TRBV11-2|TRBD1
TGTGCCAGCAGCTCCATCCTCCTCGACAGGGCGGGCTACGAGCAGTACTTC
CASSSILLDRAGYEQYF
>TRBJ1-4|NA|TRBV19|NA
TGTGCCAGTAGTATCCGGGACGGAGCCTACTCTAATGAAAAACTGTTTTTT
CASSIRDGAYSNEKLFF
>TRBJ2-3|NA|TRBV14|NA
TGTGCCAGCAGCCTCGGGGTAGCAGATACGCAGTATTTT
CASSLGVADTQYF
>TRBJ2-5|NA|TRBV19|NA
TGTGCCAGCGGAGAGGGCAGGAGGGAGACCCAGTACTTC
CASGEGRRETQYF
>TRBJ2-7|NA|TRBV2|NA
TGTGCCAGCAGTGAAGAGGGGCCCCCTTTTGGGCAGTACTTC
CASSEEGPPFGQYF
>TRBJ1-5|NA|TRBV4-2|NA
TGTGCCAGCAGCCAAGACAACAATCAGCCCCAGCATTTT
CASSQDNNQPQHF
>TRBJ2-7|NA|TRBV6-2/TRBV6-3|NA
TGTGCCAGCAGTCTCCCGACGGTACGGGACGAGCAGTACTTC
CASSLPTVRDEQYF
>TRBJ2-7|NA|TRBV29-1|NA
TGCAGCGTTGAAGTGTCTATCTACGAGCAGTACTTC
CSVEVSIYEQYF
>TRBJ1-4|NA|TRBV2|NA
TGTGCCAGCAGTGAAAACCCCCTCTACAGGGACTCTAATGAAAAACTGTTTTTT
CASSENPLYRDSNEKLFF
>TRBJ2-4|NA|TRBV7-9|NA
TGTGCCAGCAGCTTAGGGAGAGCCAAAAACATTCAGTACTTC
CASSLGRAKNIQYF
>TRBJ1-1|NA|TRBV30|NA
TGTGCCTGGACCGTAACGGGGGATACTGAAGCTTTCTTT
CAWTVTGDTEAFF
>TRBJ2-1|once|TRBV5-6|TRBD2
TGTGCCAGCAGCGCAACTAGCGGTGCCTACAATGAGCAGTTCTTC
CASSATSGAYNEQFF
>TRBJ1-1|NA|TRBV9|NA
TGTGCCAGCAGCGCGGACAGTGGTCAGGAAGCTTTCTTT
CASSADSGQEAFF
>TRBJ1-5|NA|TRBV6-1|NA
TGTGCCAGCAGTGTTTCGGCAGCGCTATATAGCAATCAGCCCCAGCATTTT
CASSVSAALYSNQPQHF
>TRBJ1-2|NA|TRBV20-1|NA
TGCAGTGCTAGTCCCAGGGACTATGGCTACACCTTC
CSASPRDYGYTF
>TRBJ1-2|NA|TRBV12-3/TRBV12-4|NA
TGTGCCAGCAGGCGTGGCGTTAACTATGGCTACACCTTC
CASRRGVNYGYTF
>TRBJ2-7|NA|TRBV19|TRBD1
TGTGCCAGTAGTCCGGGACAGGGGCTCTACGAGCAGTACTTC
CASSPGQGLYEQYF